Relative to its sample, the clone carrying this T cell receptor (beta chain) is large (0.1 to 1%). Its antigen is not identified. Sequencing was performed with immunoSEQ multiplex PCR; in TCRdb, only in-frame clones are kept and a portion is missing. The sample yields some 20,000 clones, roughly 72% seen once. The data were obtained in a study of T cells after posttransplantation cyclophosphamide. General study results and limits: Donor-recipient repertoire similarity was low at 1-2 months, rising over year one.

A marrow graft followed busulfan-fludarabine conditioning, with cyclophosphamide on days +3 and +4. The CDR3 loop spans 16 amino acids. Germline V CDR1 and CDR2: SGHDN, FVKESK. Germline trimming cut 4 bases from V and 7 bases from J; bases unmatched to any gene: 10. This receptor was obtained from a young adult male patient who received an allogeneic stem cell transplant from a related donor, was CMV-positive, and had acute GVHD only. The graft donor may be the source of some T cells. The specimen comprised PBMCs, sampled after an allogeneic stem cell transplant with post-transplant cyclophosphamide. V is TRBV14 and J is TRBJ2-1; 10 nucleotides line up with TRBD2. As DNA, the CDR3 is TGTGCCAGCAGCCCTACAAGCGGGGGGGCCGTAAATGAGCAGTTCTTC. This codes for CASSPTSGGAVNEQFF.